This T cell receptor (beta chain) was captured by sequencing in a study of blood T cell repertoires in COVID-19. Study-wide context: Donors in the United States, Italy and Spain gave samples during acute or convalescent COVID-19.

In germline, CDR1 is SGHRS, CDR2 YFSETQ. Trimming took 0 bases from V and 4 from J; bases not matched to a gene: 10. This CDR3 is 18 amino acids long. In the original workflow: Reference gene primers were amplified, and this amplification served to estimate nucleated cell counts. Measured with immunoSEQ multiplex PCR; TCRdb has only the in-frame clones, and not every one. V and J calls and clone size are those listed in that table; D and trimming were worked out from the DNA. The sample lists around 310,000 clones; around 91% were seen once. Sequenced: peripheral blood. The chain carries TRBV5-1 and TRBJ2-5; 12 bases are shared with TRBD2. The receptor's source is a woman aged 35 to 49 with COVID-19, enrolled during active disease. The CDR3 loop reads CASSLGLAGGMRRETQYF. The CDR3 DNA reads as TGCGCCAGCAGCTTGGGTCTAGCGGGGGGGATGAGGAGAGAGACCCAGTACTTC.